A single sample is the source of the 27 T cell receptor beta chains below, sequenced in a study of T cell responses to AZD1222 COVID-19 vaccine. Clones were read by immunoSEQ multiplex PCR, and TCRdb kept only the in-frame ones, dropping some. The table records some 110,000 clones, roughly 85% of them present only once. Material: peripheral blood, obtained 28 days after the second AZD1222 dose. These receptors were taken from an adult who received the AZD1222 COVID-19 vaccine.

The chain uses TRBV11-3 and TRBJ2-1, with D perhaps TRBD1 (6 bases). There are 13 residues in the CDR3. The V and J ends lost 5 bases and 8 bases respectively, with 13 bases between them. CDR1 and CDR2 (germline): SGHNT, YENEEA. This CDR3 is CASSATGFYEQFF. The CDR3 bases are TGTGCCAGCAGCGCCACAGGGTTTTATGAGCAGTTCTTC.

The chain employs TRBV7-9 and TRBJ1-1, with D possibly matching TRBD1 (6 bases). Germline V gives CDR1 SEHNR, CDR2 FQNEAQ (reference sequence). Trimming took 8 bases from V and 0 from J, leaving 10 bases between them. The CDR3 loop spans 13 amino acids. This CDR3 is CASGGQMNTEAFF. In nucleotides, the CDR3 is TGTGCCAGCGGTGGACAGATGAACACTGAAGCTTTCTTT. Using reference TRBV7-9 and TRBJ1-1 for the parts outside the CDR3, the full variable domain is DTGVSQNPRHKITKRGQNVTFRCDPISEHNRLYWYRQTLGQGPEFLTYFQNEAQLEKSRLLSDRFSAERPKGSFSTLEIQRTEQGDSAMYLCASGGQMNTEAFFGQGTRLTVV.

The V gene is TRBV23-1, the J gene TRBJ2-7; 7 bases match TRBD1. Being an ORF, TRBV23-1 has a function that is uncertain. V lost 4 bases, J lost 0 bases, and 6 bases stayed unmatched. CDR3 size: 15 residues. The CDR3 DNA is TGCGCCAGCAGTCTAGGTGACAGGGACTCCTACGAGCAGTACTTC. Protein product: CASSLGDRDSYEQYF.

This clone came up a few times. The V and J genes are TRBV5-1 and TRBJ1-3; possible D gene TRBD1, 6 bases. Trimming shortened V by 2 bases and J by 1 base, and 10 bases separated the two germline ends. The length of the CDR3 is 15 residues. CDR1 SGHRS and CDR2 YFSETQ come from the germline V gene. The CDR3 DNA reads TGCGCCAGCAGCTTAGTTCAGGGGTCTGGAAACACCATATATTTT. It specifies CASSLVQGSGNTIYF.

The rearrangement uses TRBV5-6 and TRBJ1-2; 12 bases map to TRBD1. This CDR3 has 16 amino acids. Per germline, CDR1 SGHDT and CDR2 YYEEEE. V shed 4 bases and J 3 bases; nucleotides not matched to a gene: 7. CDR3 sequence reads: CASSLPGQGADYGYTF. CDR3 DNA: TGTGCCAGCAGCCTCCCGGGACAGGGGGCGGACTATGGCTACACCTTC.

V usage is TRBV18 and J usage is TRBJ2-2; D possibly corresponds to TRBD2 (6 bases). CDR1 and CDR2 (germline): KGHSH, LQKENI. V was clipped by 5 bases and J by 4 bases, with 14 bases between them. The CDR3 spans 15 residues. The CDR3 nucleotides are TGTGCCAGCTCATCCTCCCGGGAGCCCACCGGGGAGCTGTTTTTT. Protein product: CASSSSREPTGELFF. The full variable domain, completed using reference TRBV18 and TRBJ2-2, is NAGVMQNPRHLVRRRGQEARLRCSPMKGHSHVYWYRQLPEEGLKFMVYLQKENIIDESGMPKERFSAEFPKEGPSILRIQQVVRGDSAAYFCASSSSREPTGELFFGEGSRLTVL.

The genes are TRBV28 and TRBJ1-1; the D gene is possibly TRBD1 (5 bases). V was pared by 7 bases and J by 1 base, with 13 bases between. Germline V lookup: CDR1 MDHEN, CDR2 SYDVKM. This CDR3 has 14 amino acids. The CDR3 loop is CASKRAGENTEAFF. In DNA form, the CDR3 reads TGTGCCAGCAAACGGGCGGGGGAGAACACTGAAGCTTTCTTT.

CDR3 coding DNA: TGTGCCAGCGGGGACAGGGGGGACTCCTACGAGCAGTACTTC. This translates into CASGDRGDSYEQYF. This chain uses TRBV28 with TRBJ2-7, with 11 nucleotides matching TRBD1. The germline V gene has CDR1 MDHEN and CDR2 SYDVKM. This CDR3 has 14 residues. Losses at the gene ends were 8 bases for V and 0 bases for J; bases not matched to a gene: 3.

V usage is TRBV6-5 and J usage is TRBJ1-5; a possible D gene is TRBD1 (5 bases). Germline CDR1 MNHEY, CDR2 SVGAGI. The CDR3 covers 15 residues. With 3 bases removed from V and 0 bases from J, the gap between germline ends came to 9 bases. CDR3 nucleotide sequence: TGTGCCAGCAGTTATGGGGGTTATAGCAATCAGCCCCAGCATTTT. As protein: CASSYGGYSNQPQHF.

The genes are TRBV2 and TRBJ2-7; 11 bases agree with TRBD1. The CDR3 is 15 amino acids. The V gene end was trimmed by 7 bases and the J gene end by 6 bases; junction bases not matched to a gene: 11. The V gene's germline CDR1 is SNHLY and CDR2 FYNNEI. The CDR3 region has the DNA TGTGCCAGCACCCAGGGGGACAGGGGGAGAGGCGAGCAGTACTTC. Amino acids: CASTQGDRGRGEQYF.

This CDR3 is CASSFSISGGYGYTF. In DNA, the CDR3 is TGTGCCAGTAGTTTTTCAATATCAGGAGGCTATGGCTACACCTTC. V gene TRBV19 combines with J gene TRBJ1-2; D gene uncertain. V was cut by 5 bases and J by 4 bases, with 17 bases left in between. The CDR3 loop spans 15 amino acids. The V gene's germline CDR1 is LNHDA and CDR2 SQIVND (reference sequence).

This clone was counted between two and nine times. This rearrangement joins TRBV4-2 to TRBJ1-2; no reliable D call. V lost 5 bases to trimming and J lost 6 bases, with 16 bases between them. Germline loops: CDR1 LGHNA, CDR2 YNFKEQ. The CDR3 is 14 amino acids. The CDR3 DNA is TGTGCCAGCAGCTCCCTTAGCGTGGCTGATGGCTACACCTTC. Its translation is CASSSLSVADGYTF.

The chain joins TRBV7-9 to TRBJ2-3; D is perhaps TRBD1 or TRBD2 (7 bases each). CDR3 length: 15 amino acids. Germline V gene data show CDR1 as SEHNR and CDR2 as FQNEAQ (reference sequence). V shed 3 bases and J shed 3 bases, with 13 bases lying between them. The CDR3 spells CASSLYRGGTDTQYF. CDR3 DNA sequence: TGTGCCAGCAGCTTGTACAGGGGAGGGACAGATACGCAGTATTTT.

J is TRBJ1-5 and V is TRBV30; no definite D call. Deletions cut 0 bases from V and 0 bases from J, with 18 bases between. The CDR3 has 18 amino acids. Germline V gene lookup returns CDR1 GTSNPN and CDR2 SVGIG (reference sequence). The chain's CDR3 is CAWSVSNLGDLSNQPQHF. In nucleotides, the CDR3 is TGTGCCTGGAGTGTAAGTAACCTAGGCGATCTTAGCAATCAGCCCCAGCATTTT.

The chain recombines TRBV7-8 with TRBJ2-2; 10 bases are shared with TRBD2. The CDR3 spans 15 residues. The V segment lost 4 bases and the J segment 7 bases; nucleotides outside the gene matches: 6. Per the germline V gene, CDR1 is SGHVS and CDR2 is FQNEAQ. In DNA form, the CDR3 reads TGTGCCAGCAGCTCCAGCGGGGGGGTAATCGGGGAGCTGTTTTTT. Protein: CASSSSGGVIGELFF.

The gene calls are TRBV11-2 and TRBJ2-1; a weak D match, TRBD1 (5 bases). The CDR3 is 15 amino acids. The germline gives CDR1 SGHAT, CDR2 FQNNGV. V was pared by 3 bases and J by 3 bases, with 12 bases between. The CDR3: CASSLTERGYNEQFF. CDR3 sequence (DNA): TGTGCCAGCAGCTTGACAGAAAGGGGCTACAATGAGCAGTTCTTC. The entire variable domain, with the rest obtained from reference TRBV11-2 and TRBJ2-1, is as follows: EAGVAQSPRYKIIEKRQSVAFWCNPISGHATLYWYQQILGQGPKLLIQFQNNGVVDDSQLPKDRFSAERLKGVDSTLKIQPAKLEDSAVYLCASSLTERGYNEQFFGPGTRLTVL.

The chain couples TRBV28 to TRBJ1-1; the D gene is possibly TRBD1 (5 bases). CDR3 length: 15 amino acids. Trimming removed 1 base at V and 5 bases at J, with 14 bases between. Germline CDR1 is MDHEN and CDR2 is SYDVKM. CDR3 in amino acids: CASSLSYGGETEAFF. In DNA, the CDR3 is TGTGCCAGCAGTTTATCATACGGGGGGGAAACTGAAGCTTTCTTT.

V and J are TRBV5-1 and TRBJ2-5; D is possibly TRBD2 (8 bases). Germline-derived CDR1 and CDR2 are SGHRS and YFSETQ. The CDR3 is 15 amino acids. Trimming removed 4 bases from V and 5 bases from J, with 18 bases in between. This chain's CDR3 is CASSPGGTEGETQYF. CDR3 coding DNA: TGCGCCAGCAGCCCGGGGGGGACAGAAGGGGAGACCCAGTACTTC.

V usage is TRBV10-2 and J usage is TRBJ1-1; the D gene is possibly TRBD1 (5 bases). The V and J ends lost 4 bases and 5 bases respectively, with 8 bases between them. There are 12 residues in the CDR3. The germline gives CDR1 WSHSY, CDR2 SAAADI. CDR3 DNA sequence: TGCGCCAGCAGTGCAGGGAGGACTGAAGCTTTCTTT. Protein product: CASSAGRTEAFF.

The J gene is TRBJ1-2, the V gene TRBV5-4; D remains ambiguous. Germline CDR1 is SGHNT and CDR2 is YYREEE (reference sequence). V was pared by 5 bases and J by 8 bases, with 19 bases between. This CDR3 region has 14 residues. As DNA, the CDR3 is TGTGCCAGCAGTCTACGGTACAGCCTTATGGGCTACACCTTC. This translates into CASSLRYSLMGYTF.

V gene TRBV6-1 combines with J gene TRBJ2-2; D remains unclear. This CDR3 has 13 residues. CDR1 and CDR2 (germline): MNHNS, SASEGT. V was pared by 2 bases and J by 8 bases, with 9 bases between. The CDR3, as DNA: TGTGCCAGCAGTGAAAGTTGGTGGGGGGAGCTGTTTTTT. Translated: CASSESWWGELFF.

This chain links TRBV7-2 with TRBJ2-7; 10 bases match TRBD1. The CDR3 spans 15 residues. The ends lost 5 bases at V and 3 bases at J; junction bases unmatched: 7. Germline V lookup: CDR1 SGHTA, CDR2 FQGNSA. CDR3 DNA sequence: TGTGCCAGCAGCACCGGGACAGGGGCTGTCTACGAGCAGTACTTC. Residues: CASSTGTGAVYEQYF.

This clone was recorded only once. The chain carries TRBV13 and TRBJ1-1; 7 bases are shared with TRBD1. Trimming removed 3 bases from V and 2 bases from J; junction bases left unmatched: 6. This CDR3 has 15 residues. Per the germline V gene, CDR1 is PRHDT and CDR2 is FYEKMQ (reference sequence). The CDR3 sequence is CASSFEGQRNTEAFF. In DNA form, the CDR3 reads TGTGCCAGCAGCTTTGAGGGACAGCGAAACACTGAAGCTTTCTTT.

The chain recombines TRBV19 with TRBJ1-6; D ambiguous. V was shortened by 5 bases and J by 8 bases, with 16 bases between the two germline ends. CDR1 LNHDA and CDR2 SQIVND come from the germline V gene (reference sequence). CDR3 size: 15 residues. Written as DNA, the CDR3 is TGTGCCAGTAGTCGGGCCAGGCTTATTGATTCACCCCTCCACTTT. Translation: CASSRARLIDSPLHF.

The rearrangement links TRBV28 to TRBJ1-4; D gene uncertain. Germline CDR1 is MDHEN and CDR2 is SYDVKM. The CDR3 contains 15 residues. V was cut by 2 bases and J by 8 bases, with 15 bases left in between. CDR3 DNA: TGTGCCAGCAGTTTAGTCCAGGATTTCTGGGAAAAACTGTTTTTT. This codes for CASSLVQDFWEKLFF.

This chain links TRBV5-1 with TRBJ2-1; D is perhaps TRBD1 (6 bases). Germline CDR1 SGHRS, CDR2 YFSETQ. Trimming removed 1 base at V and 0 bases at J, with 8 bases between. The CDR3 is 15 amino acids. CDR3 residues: CASSLQGLSYNEQFF. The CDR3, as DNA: TGCGCCAGCAGCTTGCAGGGGCTCTCCTACAATGAGCAGTTCTTC.

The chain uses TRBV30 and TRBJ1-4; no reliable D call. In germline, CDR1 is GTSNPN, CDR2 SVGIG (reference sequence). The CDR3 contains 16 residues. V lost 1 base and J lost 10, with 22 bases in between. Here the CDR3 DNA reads TGTGCCTGGAGTGACCCCCGCCCGGATATCTTAGGAAAACTGTTTTTT. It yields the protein CAWSDPRPDILGKLFF.